The TCR beta chain under discussion was sequenced for a study of OX40 agonist ivuxolimab in advanced cancers. Study-level findings and limits: Partial responders receiving 0.1-3.0 mg/kg showed among the lowest clonal expansion. Expanded clones were, on average, more numerous among CD8+ T cells than CD4+.

CDR3 length equals 13 residues. Germline V gene data show CDR1 as GTSNPN and CDR2 as SVGIG (reference sequence). V was cut by 0 bases and J by 6 bases, with 8 bases left in between. Here immunoSEQ multiplex PCR was the method, and the copy in TCRdb shows in-frame clones only, minus some. The sample has tens of thousands of clones, roughly 94% seen once. About this clone: The antigen is not known.

The sample was CD4+ or CD8+ T cells sorted from blood, taken in a trial of the OX40 agonist ivuxolimab. This TCR came from an adult with an advanced solid tumor such as melanoma, head and neck, liver or kidney cancer. V and J are TRBV30 and TRBJ2-2; no clear D. CDR3 coding DNA: TGTGCCTGGAGTGTTGGTAACCCCGGGGAGCTGTTTTTT. Protein product: CAWSVGNPGELFF.